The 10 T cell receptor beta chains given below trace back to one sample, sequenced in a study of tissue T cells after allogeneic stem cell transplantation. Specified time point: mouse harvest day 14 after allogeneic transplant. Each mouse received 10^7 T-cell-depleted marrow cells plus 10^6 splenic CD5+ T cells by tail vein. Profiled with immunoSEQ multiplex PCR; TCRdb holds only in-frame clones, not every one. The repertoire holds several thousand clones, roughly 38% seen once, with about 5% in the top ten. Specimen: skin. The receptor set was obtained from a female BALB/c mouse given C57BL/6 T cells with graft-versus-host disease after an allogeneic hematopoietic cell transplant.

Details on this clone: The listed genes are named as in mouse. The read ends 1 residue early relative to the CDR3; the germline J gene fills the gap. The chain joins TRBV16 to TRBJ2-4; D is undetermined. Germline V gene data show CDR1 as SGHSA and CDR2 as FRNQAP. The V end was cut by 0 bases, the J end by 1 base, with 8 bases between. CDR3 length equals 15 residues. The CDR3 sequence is CASSLDYGGQNTLYF. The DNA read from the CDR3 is TGTGCAAGCAGCTTAGATTACGGAGGTCAAAACACCTTGTAC.

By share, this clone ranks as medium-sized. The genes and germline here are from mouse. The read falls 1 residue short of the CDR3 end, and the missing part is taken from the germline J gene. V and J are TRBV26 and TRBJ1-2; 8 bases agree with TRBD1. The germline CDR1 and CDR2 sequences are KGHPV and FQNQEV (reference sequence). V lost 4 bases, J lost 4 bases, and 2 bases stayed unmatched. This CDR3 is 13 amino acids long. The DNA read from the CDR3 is TGTGCCAGCAGTCGACAGGGGAGCTCCGACTACACC. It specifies CASSRQGSSDYT. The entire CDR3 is CASSRQGSSDYTF.

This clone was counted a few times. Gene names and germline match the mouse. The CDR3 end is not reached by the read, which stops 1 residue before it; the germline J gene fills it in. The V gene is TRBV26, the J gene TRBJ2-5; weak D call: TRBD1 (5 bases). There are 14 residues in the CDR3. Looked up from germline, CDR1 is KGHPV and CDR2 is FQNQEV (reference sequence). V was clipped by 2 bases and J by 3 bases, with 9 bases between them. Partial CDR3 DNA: TGTGCCAGCAGTCTGGAGGGGAGGCAAGACACCCAGTAC. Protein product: CASSLEGRQDTQY. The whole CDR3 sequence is CASSLEGRQDTQYF.

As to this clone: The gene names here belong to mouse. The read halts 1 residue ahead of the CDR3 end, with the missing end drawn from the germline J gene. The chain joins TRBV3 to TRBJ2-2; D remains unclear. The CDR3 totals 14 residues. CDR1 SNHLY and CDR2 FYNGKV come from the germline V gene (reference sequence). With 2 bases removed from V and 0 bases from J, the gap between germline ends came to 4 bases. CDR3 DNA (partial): TGTGCCAGCAGCTTACGGGCAAACACCGGGCAGCTCTAC. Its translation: CASSLRANTGQLY. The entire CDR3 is CASSLRANTGQLYF.

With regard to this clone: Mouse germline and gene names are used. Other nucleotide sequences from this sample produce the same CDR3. The DNA read from the CDR3 is TGTGCCAGCAGCCCACAACAGGGGGCAAACACAGAAGTCTTC. It is translated as CASSPQQGANTEVF. The full CDR3 protein reads CASSPQQGANTEVFF. This rearrangement joins TRBV26 to TRBJ1-1; 8 nucleotides match TRBD1. The DNA ends 1 residue before the CDR3 does, and the rest of the CDR3 is filled in from the germline J gene. CDR1 is KGHPV, CDR2 FQNQEV, per germline (reference sequence). The CDR3 sequence is 15 residues long. V trimming: 6 bases; J trimming: 0 bases; junction bases outside the gene matches: 6.

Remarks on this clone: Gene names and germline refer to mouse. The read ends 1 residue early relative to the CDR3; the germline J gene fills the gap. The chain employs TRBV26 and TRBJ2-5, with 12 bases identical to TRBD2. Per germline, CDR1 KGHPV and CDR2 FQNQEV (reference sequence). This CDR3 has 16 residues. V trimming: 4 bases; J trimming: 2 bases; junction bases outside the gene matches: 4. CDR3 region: CASSPTGGAGQDTQYF. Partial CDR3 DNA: TGTGCCAGCAGTCCGACTGGGGGGGCGGGCCAAGACACCCAGTAC. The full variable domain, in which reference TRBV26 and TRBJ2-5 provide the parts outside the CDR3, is NSKVIQTPRYLVKGQGQKAKMRCIPEKGHPVVFWYQQNKNNEFKFLINFQNQEVLQQIDMTEKRFSAECPSNSPCSLEIQSSEAGDSALYLCASSPTGGAGQDTQYFGPGTRLLVL.

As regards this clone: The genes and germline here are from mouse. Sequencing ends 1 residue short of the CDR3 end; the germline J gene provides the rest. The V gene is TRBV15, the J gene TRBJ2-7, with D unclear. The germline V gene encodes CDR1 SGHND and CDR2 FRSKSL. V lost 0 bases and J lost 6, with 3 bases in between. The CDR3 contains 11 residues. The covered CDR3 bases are TGTGCCAGCAGTTTAGCGGGTGAACAGTAC. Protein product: CASSLAGEQY. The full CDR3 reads CASSLAGEQYF.

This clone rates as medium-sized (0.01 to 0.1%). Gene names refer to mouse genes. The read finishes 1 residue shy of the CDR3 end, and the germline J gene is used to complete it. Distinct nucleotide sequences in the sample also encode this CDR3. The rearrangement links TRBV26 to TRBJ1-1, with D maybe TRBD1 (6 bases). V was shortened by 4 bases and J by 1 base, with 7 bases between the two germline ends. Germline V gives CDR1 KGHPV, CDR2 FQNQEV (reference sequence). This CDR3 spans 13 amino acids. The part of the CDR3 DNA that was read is TGTGCCAGCAGTCGGGGACAAAACACAGAAGTCTTC. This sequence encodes CASSRGQNTEVF. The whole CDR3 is CASSRGQNTEVFF. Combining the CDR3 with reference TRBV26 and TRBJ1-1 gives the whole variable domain NSKVIQTPRYLVKGQGQKAKMRCIPEKGHPVVFWYQQNKNNEFKFLINFQNQEVLQQIDMTEKRFSAECPSNSPCSLEIQSSEAGDSALYLCASSRGQNTEVFFGKGTRLTVV.

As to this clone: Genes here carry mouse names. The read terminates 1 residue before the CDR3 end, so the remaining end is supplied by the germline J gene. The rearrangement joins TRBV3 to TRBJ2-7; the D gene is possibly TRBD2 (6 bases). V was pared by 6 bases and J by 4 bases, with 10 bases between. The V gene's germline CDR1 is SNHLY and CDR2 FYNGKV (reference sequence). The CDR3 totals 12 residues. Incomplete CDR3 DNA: TGTGCCAGCAGTAGTTGGGGGTATGAACAGTAC. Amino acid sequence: CASSSWGYEQY. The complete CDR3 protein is CASSSWGYEQYF.

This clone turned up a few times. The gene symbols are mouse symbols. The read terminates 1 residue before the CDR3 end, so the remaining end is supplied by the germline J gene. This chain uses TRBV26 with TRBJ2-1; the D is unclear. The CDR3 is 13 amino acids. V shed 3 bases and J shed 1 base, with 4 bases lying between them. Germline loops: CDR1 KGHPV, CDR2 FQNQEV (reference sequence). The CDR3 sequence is CASSLQNYAEQFF. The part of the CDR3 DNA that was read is TGTGCCAGCAGTCTTCAAAACTATGCTGAGCAGTTC.